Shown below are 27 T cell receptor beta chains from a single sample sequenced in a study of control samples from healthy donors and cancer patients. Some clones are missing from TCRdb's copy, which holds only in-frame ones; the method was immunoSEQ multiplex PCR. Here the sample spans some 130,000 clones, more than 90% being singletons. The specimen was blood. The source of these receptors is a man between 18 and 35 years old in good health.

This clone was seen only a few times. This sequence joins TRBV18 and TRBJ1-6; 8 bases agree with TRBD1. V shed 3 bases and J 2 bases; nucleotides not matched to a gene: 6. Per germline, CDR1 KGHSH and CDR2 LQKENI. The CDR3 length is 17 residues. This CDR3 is CASSPWTGRTYNSPLHF. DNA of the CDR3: TGTGCCAGCTCACCCTGGACAGGGAGGACCTATAATTCACCCCTCCACTTT.

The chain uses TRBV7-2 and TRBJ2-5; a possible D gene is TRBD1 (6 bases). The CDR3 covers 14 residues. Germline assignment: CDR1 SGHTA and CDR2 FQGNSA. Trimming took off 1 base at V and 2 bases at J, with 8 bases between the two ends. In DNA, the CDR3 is TGTGCCAGCAGCTTAGGGGGGCCACAAGAGACCCAGTACTTC. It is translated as CASSLGGPQETQYF.

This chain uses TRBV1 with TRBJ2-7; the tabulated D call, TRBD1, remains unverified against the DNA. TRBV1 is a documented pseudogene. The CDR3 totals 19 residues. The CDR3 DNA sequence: TGCACCAGCAGCCAAGATCCCTGTACTCCCGGACAGATTACCTACGAGCAGTACTTC. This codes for CTSSQDPCTPGQITYEQYF.

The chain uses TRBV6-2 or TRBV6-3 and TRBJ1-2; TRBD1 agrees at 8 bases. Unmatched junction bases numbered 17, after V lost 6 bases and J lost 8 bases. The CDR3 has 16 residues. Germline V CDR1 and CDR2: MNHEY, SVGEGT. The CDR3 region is CASSSVDRGRGRGYTF. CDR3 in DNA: TGTGCCAGCAGCTCCGTCGACAGGGGCCGCGGGAGAGGCTACACCTTC.

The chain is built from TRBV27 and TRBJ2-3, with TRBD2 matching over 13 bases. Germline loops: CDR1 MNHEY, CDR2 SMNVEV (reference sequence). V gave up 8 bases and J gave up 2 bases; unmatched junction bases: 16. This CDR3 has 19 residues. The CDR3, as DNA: TGTGCCAGCTATCCAGGACTAGCGGGGGCCACCGCGACCACAGATACGCAGTATTTT. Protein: CASYPGLAGATATTDTQYF.

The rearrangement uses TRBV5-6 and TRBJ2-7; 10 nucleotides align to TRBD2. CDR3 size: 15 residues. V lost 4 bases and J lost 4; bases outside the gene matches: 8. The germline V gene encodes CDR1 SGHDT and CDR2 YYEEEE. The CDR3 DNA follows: TGTGCCAGCAGCCCGATTAGCGGGGGGAATTACGAGCAGTACTTC. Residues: CASSPISGGNYEQYF.

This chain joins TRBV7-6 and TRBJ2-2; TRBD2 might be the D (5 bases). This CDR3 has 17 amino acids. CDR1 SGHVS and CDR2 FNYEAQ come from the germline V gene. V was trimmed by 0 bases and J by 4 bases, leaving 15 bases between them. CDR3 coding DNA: TGTGCCAGCAGCTTAGCCTCTAGCCAGGCGCTCACCGGGGAGCTGTTTTTT. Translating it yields CASSLASSQALTGELFF.

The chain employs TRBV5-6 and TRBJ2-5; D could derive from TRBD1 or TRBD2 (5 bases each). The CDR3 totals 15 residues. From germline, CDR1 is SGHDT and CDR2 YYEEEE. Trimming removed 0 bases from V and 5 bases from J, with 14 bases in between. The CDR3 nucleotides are TGTGCCAGCAGCTTGGTGGGGGTCGGCGGCGAGACCCAGTACTTC. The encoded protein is CASSLVGVGGETQYF.

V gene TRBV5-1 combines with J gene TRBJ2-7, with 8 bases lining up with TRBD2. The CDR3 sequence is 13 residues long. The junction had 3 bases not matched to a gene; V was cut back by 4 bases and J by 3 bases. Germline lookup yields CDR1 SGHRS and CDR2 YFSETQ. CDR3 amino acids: CASSPGGLYEQYF. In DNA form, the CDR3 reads TGCGCCAGCAGCCCGGGGGGGCTCTACGAGCAGTACTTC.

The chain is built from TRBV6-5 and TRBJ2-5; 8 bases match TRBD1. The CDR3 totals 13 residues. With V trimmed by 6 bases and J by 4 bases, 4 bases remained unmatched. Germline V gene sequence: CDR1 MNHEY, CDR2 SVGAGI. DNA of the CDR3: TGTGCCAGCAGGGACAGGGTGAGAGAGACCCAGTACTTC. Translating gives CASRDRVRETQYF.

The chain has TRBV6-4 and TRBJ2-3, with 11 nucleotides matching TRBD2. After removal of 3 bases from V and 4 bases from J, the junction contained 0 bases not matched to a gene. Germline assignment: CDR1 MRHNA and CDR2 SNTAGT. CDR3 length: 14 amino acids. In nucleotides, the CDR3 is TGTGCCAGCAGTGATAGCGGGGGGGCAGATACGCAGTATTTT. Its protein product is CASSDSGGADTQYF.

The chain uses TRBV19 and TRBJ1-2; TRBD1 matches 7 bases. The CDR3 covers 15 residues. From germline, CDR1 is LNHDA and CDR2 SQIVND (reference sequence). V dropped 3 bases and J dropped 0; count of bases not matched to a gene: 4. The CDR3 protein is CASSIDRDANYGYTF. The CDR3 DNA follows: TGTGCCAGTAGTATCGACAGGGACGCTAACTATGGCTACACCTTC.

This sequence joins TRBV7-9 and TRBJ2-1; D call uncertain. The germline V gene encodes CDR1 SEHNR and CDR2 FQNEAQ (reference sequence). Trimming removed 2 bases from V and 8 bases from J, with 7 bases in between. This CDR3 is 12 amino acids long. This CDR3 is CASSLTLDEQFF. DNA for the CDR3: TGTGCCAGCAGCTTAACTCTAGATGAGCAGTTCTTC.

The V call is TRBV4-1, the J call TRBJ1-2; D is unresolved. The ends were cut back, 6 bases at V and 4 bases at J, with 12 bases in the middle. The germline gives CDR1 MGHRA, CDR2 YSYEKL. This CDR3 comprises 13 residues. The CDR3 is CASSHGLTYGYTF. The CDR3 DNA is TGCGCCAGCAGTCACGGACTCACCTATGGCTACACCTTC.

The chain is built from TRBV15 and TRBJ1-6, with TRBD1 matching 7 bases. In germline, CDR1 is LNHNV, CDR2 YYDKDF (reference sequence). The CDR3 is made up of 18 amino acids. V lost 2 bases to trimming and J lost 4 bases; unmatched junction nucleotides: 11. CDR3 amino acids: CATSRQRPGTAYNSPLHF. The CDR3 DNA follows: TGTGCCACCAGCAGACAACGGCCGGGGACAGCTTATAATTCACCCCTCCACTTT.

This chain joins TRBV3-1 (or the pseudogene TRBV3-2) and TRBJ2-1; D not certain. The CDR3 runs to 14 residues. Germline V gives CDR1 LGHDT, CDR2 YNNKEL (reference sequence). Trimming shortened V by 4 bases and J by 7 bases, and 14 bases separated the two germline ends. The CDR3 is CASSPLSPFNEQFF. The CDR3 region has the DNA TGTGCCAGCAGCCCCCTTAGTCCGTTTAATGAGCAGTTCTTC.

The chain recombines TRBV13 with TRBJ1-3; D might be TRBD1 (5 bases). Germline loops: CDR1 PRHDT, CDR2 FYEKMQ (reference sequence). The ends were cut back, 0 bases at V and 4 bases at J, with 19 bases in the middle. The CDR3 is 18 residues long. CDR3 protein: CASSLGWTKRLGGNTIYF. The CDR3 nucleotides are TGTGCCAGCAGCTTAGGTTGGACAAAACGACTTGGGGGAAACACCATATATTTT.

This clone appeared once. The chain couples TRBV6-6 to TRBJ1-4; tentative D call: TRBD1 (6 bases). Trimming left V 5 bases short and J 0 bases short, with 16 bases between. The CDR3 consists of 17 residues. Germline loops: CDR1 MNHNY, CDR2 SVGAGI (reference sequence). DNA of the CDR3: TGTGCCAGCAGTCTCGACAGGACGTTTTCAACTAATGAAAAACTGTTTTTT. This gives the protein CASSLDRTFSTNEKLFF.

CDR3 DNA: TGTGCCTCTACACGACCGAGGTGGGGGGGTCAGCCCCAGCATTTT. Translation: CASTRPRWGGQPQHF. This sequence joins TRBV6-4 and TRBJ1-5; D is perhaps TRBD1 (5 bases). Per germline, CDR1 MRHNA and CDR2 SNTAGT. The CDR3 is made up of 15 amino acids. V lost 11 bases to trimming and J lost 6 bases, with 23 bases between them.

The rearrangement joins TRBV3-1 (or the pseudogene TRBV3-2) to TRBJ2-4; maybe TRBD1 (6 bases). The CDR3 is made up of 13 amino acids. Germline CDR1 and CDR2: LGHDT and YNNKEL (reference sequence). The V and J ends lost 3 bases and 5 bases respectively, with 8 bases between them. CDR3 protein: CASSQGAQNIQYF. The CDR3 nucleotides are TGTGCCAGCAGCCAGGGGGCGCAAAACATTCAGTACTTC.

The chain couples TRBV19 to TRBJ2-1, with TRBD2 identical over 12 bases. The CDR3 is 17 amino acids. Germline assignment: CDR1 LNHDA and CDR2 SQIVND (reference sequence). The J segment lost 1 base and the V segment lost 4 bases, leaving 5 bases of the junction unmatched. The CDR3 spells CASSSTSGGISYNEQFF. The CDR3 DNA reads TGTGCCAGTAGTAGTACTAGCGGGGGGATTTCCTACAATGAGCAGTTCTTC.

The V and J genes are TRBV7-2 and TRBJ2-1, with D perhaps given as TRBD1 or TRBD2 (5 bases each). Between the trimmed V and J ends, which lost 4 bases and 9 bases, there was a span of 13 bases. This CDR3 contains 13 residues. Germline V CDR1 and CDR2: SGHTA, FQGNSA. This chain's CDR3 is CASSSSQRGEQFF. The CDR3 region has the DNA TGTGCCAGCAGCTCCAGTCAGAGGGGTGAGCAGTTCTTC.

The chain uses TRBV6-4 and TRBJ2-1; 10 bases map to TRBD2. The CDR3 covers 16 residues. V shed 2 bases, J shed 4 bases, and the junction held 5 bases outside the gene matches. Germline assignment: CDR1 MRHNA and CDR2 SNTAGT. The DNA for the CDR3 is TGTGCCAGCAGTGACCTGAGCGGGGGGGGTTACAATGAGCAGTTCTTC. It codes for CASSDLSGGGYNEQFF.

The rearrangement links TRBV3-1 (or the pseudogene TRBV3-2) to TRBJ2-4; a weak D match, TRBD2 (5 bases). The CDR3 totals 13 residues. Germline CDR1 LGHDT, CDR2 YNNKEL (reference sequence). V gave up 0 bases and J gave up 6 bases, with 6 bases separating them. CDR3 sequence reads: CASSQDRGNIQYF. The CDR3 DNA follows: TGTGCCAGCAGCCAAGATCGGGGAAACATTCAGTACTTC.

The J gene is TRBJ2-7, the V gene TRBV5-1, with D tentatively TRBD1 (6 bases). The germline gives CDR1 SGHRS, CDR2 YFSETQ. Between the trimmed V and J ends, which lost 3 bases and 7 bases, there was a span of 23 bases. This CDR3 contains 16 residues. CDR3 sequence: CASSSTLQGRSSEQYF. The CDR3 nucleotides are TGCGCCAGCAGCTCAACCCTTCAGGGGCGATCGAGTGAGCAGTACTTC.

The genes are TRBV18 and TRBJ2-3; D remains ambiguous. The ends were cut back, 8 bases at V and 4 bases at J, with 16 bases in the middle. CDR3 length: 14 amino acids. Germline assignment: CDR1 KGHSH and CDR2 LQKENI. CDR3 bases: TGTGCCAGCACCCCAGGCTATAAGTCAGATACGCAGTATTTT. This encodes CASTPGYKSDTQYF. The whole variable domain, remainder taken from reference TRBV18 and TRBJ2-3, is NAGVMQNPRHLVRRRGQEARLRCSPMKGHSHVYWYRQLPEEGLKFMVYLQKENIIDESGMPKERFSAEFPKEGPSILRIQQVVRGDSAAYFCASTPGYKSDTQYFGPGTRLTVL.

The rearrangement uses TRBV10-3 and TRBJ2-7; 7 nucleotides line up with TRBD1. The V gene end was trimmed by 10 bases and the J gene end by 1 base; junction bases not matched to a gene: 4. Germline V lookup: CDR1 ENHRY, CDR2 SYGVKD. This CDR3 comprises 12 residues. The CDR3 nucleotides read TGTGCCACGACGGGACAGTCCTACGAGCAGTACTTC. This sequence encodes CATTGQSYEQYF.